What follows describes a single T cell receptor beta chain. J lost 4 bases, V lost 5 bases, and 5 bases had no gene match. Germline lookup yields CDR1 SGHRS and CDR2 YFSETQ. The CDR3 length is 15 residues. This sample was taken from a study of T-cell reconstitution after alpha-beta-depleted transplantation in children. TCRbeta library preparation incorporated unique molecular identifiers. TCRdb reanalysed the PCR reads using MiXCR and keeps one entry per CDR3 protein. The sample contains 360,000 or so distinct CDR3 sequences, roughly 20% of which appear only once. The specimen comprised PBMCs from the stem cell graft donor, sampled from the stem cell graft. The receptor comes from a human donor who donated a stem cell graft to a child with acute myeloid leukemia. The chain is built from TRBV5-1 and TRBJ2-1, with TRBD2 matching 11 bases. The CDR3 loop is CASSRTSGYYNEQFF. The CDR3 region has the DNA TGCGCCAGCAGTCGGACTAGCGGGTATTACAATGAGCAGTTCTTC.